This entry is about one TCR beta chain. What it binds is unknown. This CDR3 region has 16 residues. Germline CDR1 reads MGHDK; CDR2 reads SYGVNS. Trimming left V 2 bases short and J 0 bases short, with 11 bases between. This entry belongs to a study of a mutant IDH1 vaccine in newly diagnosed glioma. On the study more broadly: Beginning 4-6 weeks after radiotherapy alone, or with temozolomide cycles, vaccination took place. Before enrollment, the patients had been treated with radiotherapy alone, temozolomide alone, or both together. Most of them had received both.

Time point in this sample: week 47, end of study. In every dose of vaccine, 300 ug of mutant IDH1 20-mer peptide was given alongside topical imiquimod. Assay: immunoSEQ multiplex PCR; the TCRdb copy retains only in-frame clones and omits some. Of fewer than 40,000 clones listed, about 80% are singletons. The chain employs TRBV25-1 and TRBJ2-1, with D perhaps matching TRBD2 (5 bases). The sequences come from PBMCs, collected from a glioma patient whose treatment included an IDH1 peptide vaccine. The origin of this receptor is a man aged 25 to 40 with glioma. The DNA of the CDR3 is TGTGCCAGCAGTGAACCGGAGCGGAGCTCCTACAATGAGCAGTTCTTC. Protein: CASSEPERSSYNEQFF.